The 15 T cell receptor beta chains below come from one sample, sequenced in a study of blood T cell repertoires in COVID-19. Sequencing was performed with immunoSEQ multiplex PCR; in TCRdb, only in-frame clones are kept and a portion is missing. The sample holds roughly 240,000 clones; 80% to 90% are singletons and the top ten take about 4.4%. Sequences were obtained from peripheral blood. The receptors shown here come from a woman aged 70-85 years with acute or convalescent COVID-19.

The chain uses TRBV24-1 and TRBJ2-2; 8 bases align to TRBD1. The CDR3 sequence is 14 residues long. Germline V gives CDR1 KGHDR, CDR2 SFDVKD. After removal of 6 bases from V and 5 bases from J, the junction contained 4 bases not matched to a gene. Written as DNA, the CDR3 is TGTGCCACCAGTAAGACAGGGGCAACCGGGGAGCTGTTTTTT. This translates into CATSKTGATGELFF.

The chain is built from TRBV13 and TRBJ1-1, with D tentatively TRBD1 (6 bases). From germline, CDR1 is PRHDT and CDR2 FYEKMQ (reference sequence). Trimming stripped 1 base from V and 9 bases from J, with 9 bases between. This CDR3 is built from 12 residues. The CDR3 sequence is CASSLVGTKAFF. In DNA, the CDR3 is TGTGCCAGCAGCTTAGTGGGGACAAAAGCTTTCTTT.

This clone was recorded a few times. CDR3 protein: CASSSGGGNEKLFF. CDR3 in DNA: TGCGCCAGCAGCTCTGGAGGCGGAAATGAAAAACTGTTTTTT. The chain recombines TRBV5-1 with TRBJ1-4; D unresolved. Trimming left V 3 bases short and J 5 bases short, with 11 bases between. CDR1 is SGHRS and CDR2 is YFSETQ in the germline V gene. This CDR3 has 14 residues.

The rearrangement joins TRBV27 to TRBJ2-1; 10 nucleotides line up with TRBD2. The V segment lost 2 bases and the J segment 4 bases; nucleotides outside the gene matches: 2. Germline V gene sequence: CDR1 MNHEY, CDR2 SMNVEV (reference sequence). The CDR3 runs 15 residues. This CDR3 is CASSLRTSGYNEQFF. As DNA, the CDR3 is TGTGCCAGCAGTTTAAGGACTAGCGGATACAATGAGCAGTTCTTC.

This rearrangement joins TRBV10-1 to TRBJ2-2; TRBD2 matches 8 bases. The germline V gene has CDR1 WNHNN and CDR2 SYGVQD (reference sequence). The CDR3 spans 14 residues. The V and J ends lost 8 bases and 1 base, in that order; junction bases with no gene match: 3. The CDR3 reads CASAAGGNTGELFF. For the CDR3, the DNA is TGCGCCAGCGCCGCGGGGGGGAACACCGGGGAGCTGTTTTTT.

The V gene is TRBV10-3, the J gene TRBJ2-5, with 8 bases that match TRBD2. Germline V lookup: CDR1 ENHRY, CDR2 SYGVKD. The V gene end was trimmed by 7 bases and the J gene end by 1 base; junction bases not matched to a gene: 2. CDR3 size: 13 residues. CDR3 residues: CAIMAGGQETQYF. CDR3 bases: TGTGCCATCATGGCGGGGGGCCAAGAGACCCAGTACTTC.

The chain links TRBV14 to TRBJ1-1, with TRBD1 matching over 8 bases. The V gene's germline CDR1 is SGHDN and CDR2 FVKESK. With 5 bases clipped from V and 3 bases from J, the junction kept 5 bases outside the gene matches. The CDR3 runs 14 residues. For the CDR3, the DNA is TGTGCCAGCAGCTTGGGACAGGCCTACACTGAAGCTTTCTTT. Translated: CASSLGQAYTEAFF.

The chain recombines TRBV5-1 with TRBJ2-1; D gene uncertain. The germline CDR1 and CDR2 sequences are SGHRS and YFSETQ. Trimming removed 0 bases at V and 2 bases at J, with 9 bases between. CDR3 length equals 15 residues. CDR3 sequence: CASSLVGETYNEQFF. The DNA for the CDR3 is TGCGCCAGCAGCTTGGTTGGAGAGACCTACAATGAGCAGTTCTTC.

This chain joins TRBV7-6 and TRBJ2-3; TRBD1 agrees at 10 bases. J gave up 4 bases and V 1 base, and 5 bases lay outside the gene matches. The CDR3 sequence is 16 residues long. In germline, CDR1 is SGHVS, CDR2 FNYEAQ. The CDR3 spells CASSLGSGTGADTQYF. In DNA form, the CDR3 reads TGTGCCAGCAGCTTAGGTTCTGGGACAGGGGCAGATACGCAGTATTTT.

This chain uses TRBV4-1 with TRBJ2-3, with 10 nucleotides matching TRBD2. With V trimmed by 0 bases and J by 3 bases, 9 bases remained unmatched. The CDR3 consists of 18 residues. CDR1 MGHRA and CDR2 YSYEKL come from the germline V gene. The CDR3 DNA reads TGCGCCAGCAGCCAAGATCTCCCAGCGGGGGGGCTGACAGATACGCAGTATTTT. It encodes CASSQDLPAGGLTDTQYF.

The gene calls are TRBV12-2 and TRBJ1-6; TRBD1, as called in the table, went unchecked against the DNA. TRBV12-2 is an annotated pseudogene. The CDR3 runs 16 residues. Here the CDR3 reads CASRPHGTGVYSPLHF. The CDR3 region has the DNA TGTGCAAGTCGCCCCCATGGGACAGGGGTCTATTCACCCCTCCACTTT.

This clone was found a few times. This chain uses TRBV6-5 with TRBJ1-2; TRBD1 might be the D (6 bases). V dropped 2 bases and J dropped 8 bases, with 21 bases sitting between them. The CDR3 is 16 amino acids. The germline V gene encodes CDR1 MNHEY and CDR2 SVGAGI. Here the CDR3 DNA reads TGTGCCAGCAGTTACGACAGGTCTATGGTGCCGGGGGGCTACACCTTC. The encoded protein is CASSYDRSMVPGGYTF.

The chain has TRBV27 and TRBJ2-2; D gene ambiguous. V lost 5 bases and J 1 base, leaving 8 bases between the germline ends. CDR3 length equals 14 residues. Germline loops: CDR1 MNHEY, CDR2 SMNVEV (reference sequence). CDR3 region: CASSLQENTGELFF. The CDR3 nucleotides read TGTGCCAGCAGTCTCCAGGAGAACACCGGGGAGCTGTTTTTT.

This sequence joins TRBV18 and TRBJ2-2; 8 positions match TRBD1. CDR1 and CDR2 from the germline V gene are KGHSH and LQKENI. This CDR3 region has 16 residues. V lost 3 bases to trimming and J lost 2 bases; unmatched junction nucleotides: 5. The CDR3 spells CASSPSRGQNTGELFF. For the CDR3, the DNA is TGTGCCAGCTCACCTTCCAGGGGGCAAAACACCGGGGAGCTGTTTTTT.

The chain carries TRBV3-1 (or the pseudogene TRBV3-2) and TRBJ2-5; 12 bases are a match to TRBD2. Trimming took 0 bases from V and 5 from J; bases not matched to a gene: 16. The CDR3 loop spans 20 amino acids. CDR1 and CDR2 from the germline V gene are LGHDT and YNNKEL (reference sequence). The CDR3 nucleotides are TGTGCCAGCAGCCAAGATCTTGGCACTAGCGGGGGGTCGGTATTGGAGACCCAGTACTTC. Translated: CASSQDLGTSGGSVLETQYF.